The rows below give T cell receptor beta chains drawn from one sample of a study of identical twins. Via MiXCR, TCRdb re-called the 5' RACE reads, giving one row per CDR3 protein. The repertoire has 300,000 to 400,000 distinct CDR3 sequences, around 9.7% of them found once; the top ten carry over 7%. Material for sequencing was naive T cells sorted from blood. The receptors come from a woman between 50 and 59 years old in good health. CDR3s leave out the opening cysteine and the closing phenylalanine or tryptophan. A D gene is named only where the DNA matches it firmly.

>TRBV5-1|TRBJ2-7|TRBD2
ASSSPGLGYDEQY
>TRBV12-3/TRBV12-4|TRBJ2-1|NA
ASRPLGALYNEQF
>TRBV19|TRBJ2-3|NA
ASTNRRVSSTDTQY
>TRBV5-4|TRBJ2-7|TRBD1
ASRGPGQGYEQY
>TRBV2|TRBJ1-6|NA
ASKGEGNSPLH
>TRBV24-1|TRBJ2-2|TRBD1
ATSDMTGGDTGELF
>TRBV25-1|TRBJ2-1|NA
ASSGSYRLSGQF
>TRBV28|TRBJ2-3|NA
ASKYDLRGARHNTDTQY
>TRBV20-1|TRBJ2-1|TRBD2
SARLAETYNEQF
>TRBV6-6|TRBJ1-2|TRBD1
ASSPGQLYGYT
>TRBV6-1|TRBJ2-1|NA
ASSVLGRNNEQF
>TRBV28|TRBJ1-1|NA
ASSLFGVDTEAF
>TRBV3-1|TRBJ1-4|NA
ASSPLRLGEKLF
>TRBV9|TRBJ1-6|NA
ASSVAIRTNSGSPLH
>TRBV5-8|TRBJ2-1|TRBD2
ARGLAVYNEQF
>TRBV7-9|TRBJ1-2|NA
ASSPEEGYT
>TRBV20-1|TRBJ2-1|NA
SARPESSYNEQF
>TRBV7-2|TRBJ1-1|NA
ASSLEAVMNTEAF
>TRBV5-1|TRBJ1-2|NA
ASRMDTVFGYT
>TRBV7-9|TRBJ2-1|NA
ASRPRAGTYNEQF
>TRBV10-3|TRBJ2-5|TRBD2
AISARTSGETQY
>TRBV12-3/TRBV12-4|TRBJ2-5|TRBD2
ASSFTGLAGGRQETQY
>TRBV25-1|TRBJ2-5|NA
ASSEYVNSHQETQY
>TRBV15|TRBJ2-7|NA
ATSRANGIYEQY
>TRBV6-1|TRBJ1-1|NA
ASMDRKNTEAF
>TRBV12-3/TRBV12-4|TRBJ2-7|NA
ASSLSPVLYEQY
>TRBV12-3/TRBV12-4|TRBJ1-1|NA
ASSRTGMNTEAF
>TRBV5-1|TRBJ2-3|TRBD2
ASSLEPTSGIGTQY
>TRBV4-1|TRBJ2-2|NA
ASSQVFPNTGELF
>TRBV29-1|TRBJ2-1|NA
SVERVDNEQF
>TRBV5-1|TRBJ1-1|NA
ASSLEVGGGETEAF
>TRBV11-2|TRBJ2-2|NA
ASSLGGTPGELF
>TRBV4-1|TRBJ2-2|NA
ASRGVRGTNTGELF
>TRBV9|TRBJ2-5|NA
ASSESSAETQY
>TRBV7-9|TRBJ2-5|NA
ASSTGRQQETQY
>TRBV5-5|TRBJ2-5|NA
ASSLNPETQY
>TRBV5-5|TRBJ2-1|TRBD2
ASGRANSYNEQF
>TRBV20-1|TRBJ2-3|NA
SARYPDTQY
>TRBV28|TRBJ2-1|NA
ASTRLRGSNEQF
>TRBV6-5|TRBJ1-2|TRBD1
ASRETGATNYGYT
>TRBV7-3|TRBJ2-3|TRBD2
ASTETSGRTDTQY